This note documents a single T cell receptor beta chain sequence. Its antigen is currently not known. No much larger clone exists at a distance of one base, and base qualities are not known. Participants in the prospective study were enrolled through a virtual design, were aged about 18 to 100 years, and lived in approximately 24 United States geographic areas. In the prospective study, cohorts were assigned on the basis of participant-reported clinical history obtained from a screening survey and a study questionnaire. For ImmuneRACE Cohort 3, a participant was defined as recovered based on two consecutive negative NP/OP PCR tests, clearance by a healthcare professional, or resolution of symptoms. In the prospective study, whole blood, serum and a nasopharyngeal or oropharyngeal swab were collected from each participant by mobile phlebotomists. Prospective study participants could optionally give additional blood draws and questionnaires over a roughly 2-month period. Blood samples from the prospective study were shipped frozen or at room temperature prior to DNA extraction.

Reading the germline V gene gives CDR1 KGHSH and CDR2 LQKENI. The CDR3, from cysteine to phenylalanine, totals 15 residues. CDR3 DNA only is kept here, 45 bases in frame from base 1. After removal of 0 bases from V and 6 bases from J, the junction retains 0 bases not matched to a gene. This record comes from a study of blood T cell repertoires in COVID-19 (dated by TCRdb to about 2020). With respect to the entire study: Samples covering the acute and convalescent phases of COVID-19 were provided by collaborators in the United States, Italy and Spain. The prospective study material was composed of cDNA or gDNA derived from T cells, B-cell-depleted T cells, or PBMCs. Deeply sampled blood TCRbeta repertoires from subjects exposed to, actively infected with, or recovered from COVID-19 were included in the dataset. The repertoires were released in a freely available public database meant as a resource for research on the immune response to SARS-CoV-2. The samples were drawn from the first 160 participants of the ongoing ImmuneRACE study and from 1,200 or so subjects provided by 6 global collaborators. Sample metadata almost always included a de-identified subject ID, COVID-19 status, age in years and sex. HLA class I and class II types, where available, came from metadata supplied by the sample provider rather than from assay-based typing. The full study reports these points: The quantity of clinical and demographic metadata differed by source and by participant and was supplied without curation.

TCRbeta CDR3 regions were amplified from genomic DNA by means of the immunoSEQ Assay, a bias-controlled multiplex PCR. Per the original workflow: The number of nucleated cells in each sample was estimated by amplification of reference gene primers within the assay. Sequence reads were collapsed and filtered to measure the absolute abundance of every unique TCRbeta CDR3 rearrangement. For each sample, productive Simpson clonality was calculated as the square root of Simpson's diversity index across productive rearrangements. In its TCRdb copy, this immuneACCESS table keeps in-frame sequences only and misses some clones. Where compared with another copy, unresolved V genes explain less than half of these, and the others have no known cause. The D gene and trimming were derived from the DNA, and the V and J assignments and clone size from that table. The table for this sample lists 250,000 or so clones; 80% to 85% of them were counted only once. Of the sample, roughly 3.1% is held by the ten largest clones.

The sequenced material came from PBMCs or T cells enriched from blood (not recorded which). The TCR was taken from a man in his fifties or sixties who had recovered from COVID-19. The V gene is TRBV18 and the J gene is TRBJ2-2, with 11 bases in between that match TRBD1. For the CDR3, the sequence is CASSPPGQGAGELFF. At the DNA level, the sequence is TGTGCCAGCTCACCACCGGGACAGGGGGCCGGGGAGCTGTTTTTT.